This T cell receptor (beta chain) was captured in a study of blood T cells in healthy people across ages. Individuals who donated were healthy Caucasians from Russia aged about 6 to 100. Whole-study findings and limits: The study found more naive CD4+ cells and higher diversity in long-lived than aged donors.

PCR was performed a second time for about 7 to 11 cycles using a sample-barcoded 5' primer and a J-beta primer mix. Tags on each cDNA molecule came from a template-switch adaptor with 12 random nucleotides. TCRdb re-derived calls from the 5' RACE reads in MiXCR, one entry per CDR3 protein. The sample shows 1.2 million to 1.5 million distinct CDR3 sequences, roughly 45% of them seen only once. Concerning this clonotype itself: The antigen is unknown.

Germline CDR1 reads DFQATT; CDR2 reads SNEGSKA (reference sequence). The J segment lost 0 bases and the V segment lost 6 bases, leaving 9 bases of the junction unmatched. The CDR3 has 16 amino acids. The sample taken for sequencing was blood. V gene TRBV20-1 combines with J gene TRBJ2-1; 9 bases are shared with TRBD1. This clonotype was sampled from a young woman in good health. CDR3 DNA: TGCAGTGCCCCGCTCGGACAGGGGAGCTCCTACAATGAGCAGTTCTTC. Translating gives CSAPLGQGSSYNEQFF.